This entry is about one T cell receptor (beta chain). The antigen is unknown. Synthetic TCR analog templates were spiked into each PCR. Sequenced by immunoSEQ multiplex PCR; TCRdb stores in-frame clones only, minus some. The top ten clones hold around 2.5% of a sample with 40,000 or so clones, 70% to 85% of them seen once. This entry is derived from a study of PD-L1 blockade in urothelial cancer. Study information: The analyses of blood took place 3 weeks (second dose) and 6 weeks after treatment start. Overall study findings and caveats: Tumor-associated clones in blood expanded more at 3 weeks in durable-benefit patients.

Diagnoses among patients were locally advanced or metastatic urothelial carcinoma. V lost 3 bases and J 0 bases, leaving 10 bases between the germline ends. CDR1 is SGHTA and CDR2 is FQGNSA in the germline V gene. The CDR3 extends over 15 amino acids. The specimen was PBMCs, collected around atezolizumab (anti-PD-L1) treatment. The clonotype comes from a man between 65 and 80 years old with urothelial cancer. The rearrangement links TRBV7-2 to TRBJ2-3, with a tentative D call TRBD2 (6 bases). The CDR3 bases are TGTGCCAGCAGCTTCGGGGGAACTAGCACAGATACGCAGTATTTT. Translation gives CASSFGGTSTDTQYF.